This TCR beta chain is from a study of cytomegalovirus exposure and HLA in healthy donors. The PCR ran on 60 Vbeta and 13 Jbeta primers. TCRdb's copy holds only in-frame clones and misses some; the assay was immunoSEQ multiplex PCR. The sample shows 180,000 or so clones, roughly 88% of them seen only once. As regards this clone: Its antigen remains unknown.

Study findings and constraints: Later on, analysis showed that most CMV-associated TCR beta chains appeared to be HLA-restricted. A link between a missense DCLRE1C variant and TCR beta V- and J-gene trimming emerged from a later analysis. The majority of TCR sequences were rare, yet some public TCRs appeared in many donors.

CDR3 length equals 15 residues. CDR1 is LNHDA, CDR2 SQIVND, per germline (reference sequence). Losses at the gene ends were 5 bases for V and 7 bases for J; bases not matched to a gene: 13. Sequences were obtained from PBMCs. The chain recombines TRBV19 with TRBJ2-7; 8 nucleotides align to TRBD1. This receptor was taken from a man younger than 35 in good health and CMV-seropositive. The CDR3 nucleotides are TGTGCCAGTAGTCTTCGGACAGGGAGATTGGTGGAGCAGTACTTC. Amino acids: CASSLRTGRLVEQYF.